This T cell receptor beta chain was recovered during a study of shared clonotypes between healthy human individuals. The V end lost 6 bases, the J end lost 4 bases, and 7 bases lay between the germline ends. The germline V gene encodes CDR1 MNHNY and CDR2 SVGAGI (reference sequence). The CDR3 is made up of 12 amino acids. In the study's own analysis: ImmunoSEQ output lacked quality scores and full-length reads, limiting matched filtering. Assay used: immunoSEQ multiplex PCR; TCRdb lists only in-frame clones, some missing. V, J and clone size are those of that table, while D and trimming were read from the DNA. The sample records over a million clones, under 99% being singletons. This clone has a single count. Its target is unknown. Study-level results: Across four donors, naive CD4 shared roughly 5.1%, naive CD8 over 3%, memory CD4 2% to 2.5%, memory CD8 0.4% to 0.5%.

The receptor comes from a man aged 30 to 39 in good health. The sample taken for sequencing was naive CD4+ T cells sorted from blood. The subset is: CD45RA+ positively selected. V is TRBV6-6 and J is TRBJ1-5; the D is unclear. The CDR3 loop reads CASSPLNQPQHF. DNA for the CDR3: TGTGCCAGCAGCCCATTAAATCAGCCCCAGCATTTT.